This TCR beta chain was observed in a study of T cells in Graves' hyperthyroidism and ophthalmopathy. Using around 10 ml of fresh peripheral blood, PBMCs were prepared. RNA transcripts yielded amplified TCR beta CDR3 regions. In the first-round RT-PCR of the TCR CDR3, the HTBI primer set was used. MiXCR, applied by TCRdb to the multiplex PCR reads, yields one record per CDR3 protein. The sample records roughly 300,000 distinct CDR3 sequences, around 20% being singletons. This clonotype was detected ten times or more. There are 12 residues in the CDR3. V lost 4 bases and J 4 bases, leaving 10 bases between the germline ends. CDR1 is SQVTM and CDR2 is ANQGSEA in the germline V gene.

Sequencing was done on a sample of blood. The chain links TRBV29-1 to TRBJ1-2; D gene ambiguous. The receptor was isolated from a woman aged 45 to 65 with Graves' hyperthyroidism. The chain's CDR3 is CSVGEGGYGYTF. The DNA of the CDR3 is TGCAGCGTTGGAGAGGGTGGCTATGGCTACACCTTC.